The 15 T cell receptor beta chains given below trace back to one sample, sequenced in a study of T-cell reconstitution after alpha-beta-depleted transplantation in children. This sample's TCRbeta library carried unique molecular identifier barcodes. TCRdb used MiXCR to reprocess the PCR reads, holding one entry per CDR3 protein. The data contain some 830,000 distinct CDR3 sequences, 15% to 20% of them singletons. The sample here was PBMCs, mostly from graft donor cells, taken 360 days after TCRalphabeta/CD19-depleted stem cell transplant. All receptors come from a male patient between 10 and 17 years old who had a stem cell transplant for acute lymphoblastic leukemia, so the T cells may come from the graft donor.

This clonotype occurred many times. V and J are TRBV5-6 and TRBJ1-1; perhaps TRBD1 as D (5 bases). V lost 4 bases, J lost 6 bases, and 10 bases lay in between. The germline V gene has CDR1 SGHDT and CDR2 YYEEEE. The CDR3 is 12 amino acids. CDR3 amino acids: CASSRRQSEAFF. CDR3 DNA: TGTGCCAGCAGCAGACGACAGTCTGAAGCTTTCTTT.

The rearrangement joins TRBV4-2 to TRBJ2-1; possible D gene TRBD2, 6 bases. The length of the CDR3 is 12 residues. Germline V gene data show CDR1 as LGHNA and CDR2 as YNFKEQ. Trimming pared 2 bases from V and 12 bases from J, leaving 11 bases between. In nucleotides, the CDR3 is TGTGCCAGCAGCCAATCGGGACTTAGGCAGTTCTTC. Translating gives CASSQSGLRQFF.

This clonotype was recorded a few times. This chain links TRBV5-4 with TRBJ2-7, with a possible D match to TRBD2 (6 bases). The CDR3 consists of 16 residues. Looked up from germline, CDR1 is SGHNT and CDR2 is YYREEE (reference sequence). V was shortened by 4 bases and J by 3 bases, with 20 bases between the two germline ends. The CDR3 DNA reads TGTGCCAGCAGCCCGAGGGTGGTAGCGGCGGTCTACGAGCAGTACTTC. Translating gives CASSPRVVAAVYEQYF. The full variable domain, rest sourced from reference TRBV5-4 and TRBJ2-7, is ETGVTQSPTHLIKTRGQQVTLRCSSQSGHNTVSWYQQALGQGPQFIFQYYREEENGRGNFPPRFSGLQFPNYSSELNVNALELDDSALYLCASSPRVVAAVYEQYFGPGTRLTVT.

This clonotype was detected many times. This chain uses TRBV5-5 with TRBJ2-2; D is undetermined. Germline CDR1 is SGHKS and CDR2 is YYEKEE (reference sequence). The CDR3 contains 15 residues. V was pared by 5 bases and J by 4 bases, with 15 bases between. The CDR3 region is CASSHDPTSTGELFF. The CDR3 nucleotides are TGTGCCAGCAGTCACGACCCTACGTCCACCGGGGAGCTGTTTTTT. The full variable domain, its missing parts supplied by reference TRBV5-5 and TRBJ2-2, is DAGVTQSPTHLIKTRGQQVTLRCSPISGHKSVSWYQQVLGQGPQFIFQYYEKEERGRGNFPDRFSARQFPNYSSELNVNALLLGDSALYLCASSHDPTSTGELFFGEGSRLTVL.

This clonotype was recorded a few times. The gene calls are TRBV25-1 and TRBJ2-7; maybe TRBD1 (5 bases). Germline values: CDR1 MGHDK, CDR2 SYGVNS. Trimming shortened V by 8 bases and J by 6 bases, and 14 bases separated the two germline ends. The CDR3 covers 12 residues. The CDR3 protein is CASGSQRGEQYF. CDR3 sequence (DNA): TGTGCCAGCGGATCCCAAAGGGGCGAGCAGTACTTC.

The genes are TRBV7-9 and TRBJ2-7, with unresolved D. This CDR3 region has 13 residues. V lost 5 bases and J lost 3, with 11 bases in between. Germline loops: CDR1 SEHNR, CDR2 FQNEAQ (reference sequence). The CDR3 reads CASSPQNFYEQYF. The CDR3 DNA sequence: TGTGCCAGCAGCCCACAGAATTTCTACGAGCAGTACTTC.

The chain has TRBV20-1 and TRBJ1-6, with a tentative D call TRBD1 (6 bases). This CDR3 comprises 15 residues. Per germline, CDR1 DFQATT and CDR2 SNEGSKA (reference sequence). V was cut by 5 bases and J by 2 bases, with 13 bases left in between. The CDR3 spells CSAPHRDPYNSPLHF. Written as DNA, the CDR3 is TGCAGTGCTCCCCACAGGGACCCCTATAATTCACCCCTCCACTTT.

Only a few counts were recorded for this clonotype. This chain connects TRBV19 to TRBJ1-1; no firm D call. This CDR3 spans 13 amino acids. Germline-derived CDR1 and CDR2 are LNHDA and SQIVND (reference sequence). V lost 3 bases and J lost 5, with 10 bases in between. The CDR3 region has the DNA TGTGCCAGTAGTATGAGGGCCCCGACTGAAGCTTTCTTT. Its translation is CASSMRAPTEAFF.

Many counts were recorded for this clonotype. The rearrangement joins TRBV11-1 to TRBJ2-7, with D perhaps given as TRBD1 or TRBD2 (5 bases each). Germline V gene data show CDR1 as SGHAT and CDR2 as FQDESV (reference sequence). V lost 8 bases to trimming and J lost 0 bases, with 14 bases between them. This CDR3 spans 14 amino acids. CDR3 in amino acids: CASSVGTSSYEQYF. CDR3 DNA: TGTGCCAGCTCGGTGGGGACCAGCTCCTACGAGCAGTACTTC.

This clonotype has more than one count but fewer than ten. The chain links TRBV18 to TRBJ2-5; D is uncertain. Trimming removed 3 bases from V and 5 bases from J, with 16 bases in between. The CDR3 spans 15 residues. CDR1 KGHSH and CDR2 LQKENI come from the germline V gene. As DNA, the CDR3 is TGTGCCAGCTCACCGTTGGGCCGACTGGCCGAGACCCAGTACTTC. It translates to CASSPLGRLAETQYF.

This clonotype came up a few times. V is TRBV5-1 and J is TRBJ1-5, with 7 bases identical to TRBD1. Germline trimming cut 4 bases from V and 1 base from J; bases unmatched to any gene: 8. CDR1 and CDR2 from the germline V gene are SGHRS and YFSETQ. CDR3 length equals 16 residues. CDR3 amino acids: CASSKIPGGSNQPQHF. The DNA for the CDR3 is TGCGCCAGCAGCAAAATACCAGGGGGAAGCAATCAGCCCCAGCATTTT. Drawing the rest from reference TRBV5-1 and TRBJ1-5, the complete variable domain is KAGVTQTPRYLIKTRGQQVTLSCSPISGHRSVSWYQQTPGQGLQFLFEYFSETQRNKGNFPGRFSGRQFSNSRSEMNVSTLELGDSALYLCASSKIPGGSNQPQHFGDGTRLSIL.

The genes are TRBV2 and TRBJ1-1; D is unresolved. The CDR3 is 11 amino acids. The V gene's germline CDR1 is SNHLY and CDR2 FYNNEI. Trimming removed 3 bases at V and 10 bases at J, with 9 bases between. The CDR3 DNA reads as TGTGCCAGCAGTGATGGGATGGGAGCTTTCTTT. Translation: CASSDGMGAFF. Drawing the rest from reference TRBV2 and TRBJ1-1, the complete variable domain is EPEVTQTPSHQVTQMGQEVILRCVPISNHLYFYWYRQILGQKVEFLVSFYNNEISEKSEIFDDQFSVERPDGSNFTLKIRSTKLEDSAMYFCASSDGMGAFFGQGTRLTVV.

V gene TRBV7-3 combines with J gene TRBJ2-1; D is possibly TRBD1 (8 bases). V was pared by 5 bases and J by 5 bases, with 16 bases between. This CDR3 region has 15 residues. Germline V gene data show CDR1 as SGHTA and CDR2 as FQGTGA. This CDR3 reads CASSTQGGINNEQFF. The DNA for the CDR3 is TGTGCCAGCAGCACACAGGGGGGGATTAACAATGAGCAGTTCTTC.

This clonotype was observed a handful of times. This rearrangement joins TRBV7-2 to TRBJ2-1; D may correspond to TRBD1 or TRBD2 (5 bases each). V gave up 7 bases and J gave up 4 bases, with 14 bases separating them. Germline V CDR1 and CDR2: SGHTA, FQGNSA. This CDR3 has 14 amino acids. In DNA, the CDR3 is TGTGCCAGCATCCGGGGCAGGCAATACAATGAGCAGTTCTTC. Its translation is CASIRGRQYNEQFF.

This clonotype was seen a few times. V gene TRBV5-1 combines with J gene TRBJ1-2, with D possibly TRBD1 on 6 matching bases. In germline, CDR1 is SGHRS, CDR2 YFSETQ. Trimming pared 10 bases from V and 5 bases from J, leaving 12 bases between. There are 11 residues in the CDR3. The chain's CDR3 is CADQGPYGYTF. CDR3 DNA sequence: TGCGCCGATCAGGGGCCGTATGGCTACACCTTC.